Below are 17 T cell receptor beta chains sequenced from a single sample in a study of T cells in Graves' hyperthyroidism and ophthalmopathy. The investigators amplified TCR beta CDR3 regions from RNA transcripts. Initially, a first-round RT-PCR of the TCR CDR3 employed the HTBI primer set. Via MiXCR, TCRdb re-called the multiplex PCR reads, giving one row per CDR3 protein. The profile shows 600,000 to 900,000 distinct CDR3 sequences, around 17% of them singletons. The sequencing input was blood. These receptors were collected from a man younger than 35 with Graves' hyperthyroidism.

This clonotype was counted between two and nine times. This CDR3 is CASSQGVIEKTQYF. The CDR3 DNA is TGTGCCAGCAGCCAAGGTGTTATCGAAAAGACGCAGTATTTT. The V call is TRBV4-2, the J call TRBJ2-3, with D unclear. CDR1 is LGHNA and CDR2 is YNFKEQ in the germline V gene. Trimming pared 1 base from V and 9 bases from J, leaving 14 bases between. The CDR3 totals 14 residues.

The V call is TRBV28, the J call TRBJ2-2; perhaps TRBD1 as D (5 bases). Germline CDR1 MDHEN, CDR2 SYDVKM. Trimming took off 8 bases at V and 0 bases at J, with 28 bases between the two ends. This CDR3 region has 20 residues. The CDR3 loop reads CASGHLPRTYLLTNTGELFF. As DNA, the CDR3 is TGTGCCAGCGGACATTTACCCCGGACGTATCTACTTACGAACACCGGGGAGCTGTTTTTT.

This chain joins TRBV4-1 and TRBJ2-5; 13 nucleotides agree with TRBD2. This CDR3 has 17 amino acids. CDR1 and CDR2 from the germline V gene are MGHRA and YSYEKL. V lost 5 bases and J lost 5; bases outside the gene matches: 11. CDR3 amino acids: CASSSRLAGGSAETQYF. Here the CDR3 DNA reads TGCGCCAGCAGCTCTAGACTAGCGGGAGGCAGTGCGGAGACCCAGTACTTC.

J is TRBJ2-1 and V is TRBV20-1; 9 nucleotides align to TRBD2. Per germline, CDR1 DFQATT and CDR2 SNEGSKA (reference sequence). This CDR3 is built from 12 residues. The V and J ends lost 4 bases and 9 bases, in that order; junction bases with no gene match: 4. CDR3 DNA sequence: TGCAGTGCTACTAGCGGGATCACTGAGCAGTTCTTC. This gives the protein CSATSGITEQFF.

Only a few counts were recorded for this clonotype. The CDR3 coding sequence is TGTGCCAGCACCCTGGGCCCATTAGGGGAGCTGTTTTTT. Protein product: CASTLGPLGELFF. The chain combines TRBV27 with TRBJ2-2; D ambiguous. Germline V gene data show CDR1 as MNHEY and CDR2 as SMNVEV (reference sequence). V lost 7 bases to trimming and J lost 8 bases, with 14 bases between them. The CDR3 length is 13 residues.

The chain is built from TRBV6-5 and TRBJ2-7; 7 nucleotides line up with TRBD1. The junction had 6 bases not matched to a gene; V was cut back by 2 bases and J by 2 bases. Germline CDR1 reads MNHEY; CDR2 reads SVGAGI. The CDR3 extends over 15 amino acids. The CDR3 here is CASSYPRQGAYEQYF. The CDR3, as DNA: TGTGCCAGCAGTTACCCGAGACAGGGAGCCTACGAGCAGTACTTC.

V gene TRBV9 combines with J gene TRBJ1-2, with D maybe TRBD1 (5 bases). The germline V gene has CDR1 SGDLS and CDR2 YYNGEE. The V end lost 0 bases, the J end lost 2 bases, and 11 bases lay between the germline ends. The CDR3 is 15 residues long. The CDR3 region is CASSVAQGPNYGYTF. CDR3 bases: TGTGCCAGCAGCGTAGCCCAGGGTCCCAACTATGGCTACACCTTC.

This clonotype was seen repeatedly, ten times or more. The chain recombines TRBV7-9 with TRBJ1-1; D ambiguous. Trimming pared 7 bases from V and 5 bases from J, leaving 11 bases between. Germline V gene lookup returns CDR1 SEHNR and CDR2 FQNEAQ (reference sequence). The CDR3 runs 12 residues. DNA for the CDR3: TGTGCCAGCAAGAAGGAAGAAACTGAAGCTTTCTTT. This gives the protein CASKKEETEAFF. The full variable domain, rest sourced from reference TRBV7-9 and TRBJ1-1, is DTGVSQNPRHKITKRGQNVTFRCDPISEHNRLYWYRQTLGQGPEFLTYFQNEAQLEKSRLLSDRFSAERPKGSFSTLEIQRTEQGDSAMYLCASKKEETEAFFGQGTRLTVV.

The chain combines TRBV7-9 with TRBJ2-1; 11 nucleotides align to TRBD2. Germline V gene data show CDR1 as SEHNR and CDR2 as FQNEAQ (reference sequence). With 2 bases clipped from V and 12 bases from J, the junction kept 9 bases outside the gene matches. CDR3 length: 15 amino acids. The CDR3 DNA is TGTGCCAGCAGCTTACTAGCGGGGGGACAAGTTGGGCAGTTCTTC. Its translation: CASSLLAGGQVGQFF.

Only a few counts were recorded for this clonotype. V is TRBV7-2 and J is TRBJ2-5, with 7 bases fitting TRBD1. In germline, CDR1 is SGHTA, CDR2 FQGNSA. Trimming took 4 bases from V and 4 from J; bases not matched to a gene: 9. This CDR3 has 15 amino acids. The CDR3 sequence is CASSYRTGVRETQYF. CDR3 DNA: TGTGCCAGCAGCTACCGGACAGGAGTGAGAGAGACCCAGTACTTC. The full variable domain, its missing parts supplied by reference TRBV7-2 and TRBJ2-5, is GAGVSQSPSNKVTEKGKDVELRCDPISGHTALYWYRQSLGQGLEFLIYFQGNSAPDKSGLPSDRFSAERTGGSVSTLTIQRTQQEDSAVYLCASSYRTGVRETQYFGPGTRLLVL.

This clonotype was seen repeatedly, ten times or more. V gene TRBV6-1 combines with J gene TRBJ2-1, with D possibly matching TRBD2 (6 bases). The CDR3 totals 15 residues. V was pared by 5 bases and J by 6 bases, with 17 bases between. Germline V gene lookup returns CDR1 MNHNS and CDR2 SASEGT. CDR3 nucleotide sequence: TGTGCCAGCAGTCACCCCGGCGGGAATCGCAATGAGCAGTTCTTC. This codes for CASSHPGGNRNEQFF.

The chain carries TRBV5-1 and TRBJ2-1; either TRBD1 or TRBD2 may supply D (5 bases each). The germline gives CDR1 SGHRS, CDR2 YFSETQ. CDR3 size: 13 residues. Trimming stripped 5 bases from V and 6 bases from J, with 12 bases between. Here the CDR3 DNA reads TGCGCCAGCAGGGTGGGACGAACCAATGAGCAGTTCTTC. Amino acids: CASRVGRTNEQFF.

In nucleotides, the CDR3 is TGCAGTGCTTACAGGGTCGGGGAGCAGTACTTC. This encodes CSAYRVGEQYF. V gene TRBV20-1 combines with J gene TRBJ2-7; weak D call: TRBD1 (6 bases). The CDR3 consists of 11 residues. Per the germline V gene, CDR1 is DFQATT and CDR2 is SNEGSKA (reference sequence). Deletions cut 5 bases from V and 7 bases from J, with 12 bases between.

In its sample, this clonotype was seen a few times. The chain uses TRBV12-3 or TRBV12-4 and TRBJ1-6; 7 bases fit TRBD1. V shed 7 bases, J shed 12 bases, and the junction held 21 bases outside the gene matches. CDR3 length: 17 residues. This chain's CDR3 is CASTPSEGAVVFRPLHF. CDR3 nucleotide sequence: TGTGCCAGCACCCCGTCGGAGGGGGCCGTAGTTTTTCGACCCCTCCACTTT.

CDR3: CATSDYHPGYTF. CDR3 DNA sequence: TGTGCCACCAGTGATTACCATCCTGGCTACACCTTC. The J gene is TRBJ1-2, the V gene TRBV24-1; no reliable D call. Germline V gene lookup returns CDR1 KGHDR and CDR2 SFDVKD. The V gene lost 2 bases and the J gene lost 7 bases, with 7 bases spanning the gap. The CDR3 is 12 amino acids.

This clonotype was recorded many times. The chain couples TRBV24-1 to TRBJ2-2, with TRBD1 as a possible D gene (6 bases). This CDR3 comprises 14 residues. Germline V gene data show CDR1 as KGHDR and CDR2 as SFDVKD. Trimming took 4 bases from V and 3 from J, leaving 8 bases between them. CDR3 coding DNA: TGTGCCACCAGTGACCACAGGGACACCGGGGAGCTGTTTTTT. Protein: CATSDHRDTGELFF.

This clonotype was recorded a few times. CDR3 loop: CASSLDGQYNEQFF. The CDR3 DNA sequence: TGTGCCAGCAGCTTAGACGGCCAGTACAATGAGCAGTTCTTC. The chain couples TRBV7-9 to TRBJ2-1; D call uncertain. In germline, CDR1 is SEHNR, CDR2 FQNEAQ (reference sequence). CDR3 length: 14 residues. The germline V and J ends were trimmed by 1 base and 4 bases, with 8 bases remaining between them.